The 2 T cell receptor beta chains in this list originate from one sample, sequenced in a study of cytomegalovirus exposure and HLA in healthy donors (dated by TCRdb to about 2017). To prepare the library, the immunoSEQ multiplex PCR assay was applied. TCRdb's version of the immuneACCESS table is confined to in-frame rearrangements and falls short of the full clone set. An unresolved V gene accounts for under half of the shortfall where checked; the remainder is of unknown origin. This sample has fewer than 250,000 clones in its table, and 83% of those were observed once. The ten largest clonotypes hold roughly 6% of the sample. Sequenced: PBMCs. Every receptor here comes from a woman aged 18-29 years in good health and CMV-seronegative.

The chain has TRBV19 and TRBJ1-1; D is undetermined. V gave up 9 bases and J gave up 3 bases, with 8 bases separating them. The CDR3 runs 11 residues. Germline V gives CDR1 LNHDA, CDR2 SQIVND (reference sequence). The CDR3 sequence is CASMEDTEAFF. The CDR3 DNA is TGTGCCAGCATGGAGGACACTGAAGCTTTCTTT.

The chain joins TRBV9 to TRBJ1-2, with TRBD1 matching over 10 bases. CDR3 length: 16 amino acids. Germline CDR1 is SGDLS and CDR2 is YYNGEE. Germline trimming cut 5 bases from V and 3 bases from J; bases unmatched to any gene: 10. CDR3 DNA: TGTGCCAGCAGTTCCCCCGGGACAGGGGTATACTATGGCTACACCTTC. Translated, it gives CASSSPGTGVYYGYTF.